This T cell receptor beta chain was captured in a study of response to subunit inactivated influenza vaccine (dated by TCRdb to the late 2010s). For context, the study as a whole: Deep quantitative T cell receptor repertoire profiling was used in the study to track responses to a trivalent subunit inactivated influenza vaccine.

Broad study findings and their caveats: The authors suggested that each seasonal influenza vaccination may recruit only a limited number of new T cells.

Library prep was done by RT-PCR. Sequencing used an Illumina HiSeq 2500. TCRdb reprocessed the public reads (quality trimming at Q25 with fastp, clone calling with MiXCR) and kept in-frame beta chains. Each entry is one CDR3 protein sequence, shown with its most common DNA and genes. The sample table lists hundreds of thousands of distinct CDR3 sequences, around 25% of them with a count of one. Together, the top ten hold 1.5% to 2% of the sample. The CDR3 runs 16 residues from the cysteine to the phenylalanine. The only DNA kept is the CDR3, 48 bases in frame from the first base. CDR1 and CDR2 were assigned from the germline V gene as SGHRS and YFSETQ. V drops 0 bases and J drops 10 bases, leaving 17 bases in between. For this clonotype: This receptor's antigen is unknown. Base qualities are not at hand, and no much larger clone is one base apart.

The chain was built from TRBV5-1 and TRBJ1-6, with the D gene not confidently named. This clonotype was obtained from a man aged 45-65 years who received an inactivated influenza vaccine. Donor details come from another sample of the same person, matched by shared clones. This sample comprised CD4+ T cells sorted from PBMCs, obtained 5 days after vaccination. The encoded CDR3 is CASSLAPGRFGSPLHF. The nucleotide sequence reads as follows: TGCGCCAGCAGCTTGGCCCCGGGGAGGTTTGGATCACCCCTCCACTTT.